One and the same sample provided the 32 T cell receptor beta chains below, sequenced in a study of blood T cell repertoires in COVID-19. The method was immunoSEQ multiplex PCR; TCRdb's version includes in-frame clones alone and lacks a portion of them. The sample has tens of thousands of clones; around 93% are singletons. Sequenced sample: peripheral blood. The receptor set was obtained from a man aged 50 to 60 with active COVID-19.

In its sample, this clone was seen a few times. The chain employs TRBV28 and TRBJ2-7, with TRBD1 matching 12 bases. Germline CDR1 and CDR2: MDHEN and SYDVKM. V lost 5 bases and J lost 7; bases outside the gene matches: 9. The length of the CDR3 is 15 residues. The CDR3 DNA reads as TGTGCCAGCAGTGCTACGGGACAGGGGGCGCGAGAGCAGTACTTC. Protein: CASSATGQGAREQYF.

The chain couples TRBV19 to TRBJ2-2, with 7 bases that match TRBD1. Unmatched junction bases numbered 4, after V lost 11 bases and J lost 1 base. The CDR3 extends over 13 amino acids. Per the germline V gene, CDR1 is LNHDA and CDR2 is SQIVND (reference sequence). The CDR3 DNA follows: TGTGCCTCCGGGACAGTGAACACCGGGGAGCTGTTTTTT. Translation: CASGTVNTGELFF.

This chain links TRBV3-1 (or the pseudogene TRBV3-2) with TRBJ1-1, with 7 bases matching TRBD1. The length of the CDR3 is 16 residues. Unmatched junction bases numbered 12, after V lost 3 bases and J lost 5 bases. Germline assignment: CDR1 LGHDT and CDR2 YNNKEL (reference sequence). CDR3 protein: CASSQSPRGLGTEAFF. The DNA of the CDR3 is TGTGCCAGCAGCCAGAGCCCCAGGGGGTTAGGAACTGAAGCTTTCTTT.

This rearrangement joins TRBV29-1 to TRBJ2-5; 10 nucleotides match TRBD2. The CDR3 has 13 residues. V dropped 6 bases and J dropped 5; count of bases not matched to a gene: 6. Germline CDR1 is SQVTM and CDR2 is ANQGSEA. The CDR3 DNA reads as TGCAGCGTGGGACTAGCGTGGTCGGAGACCCAGTACTTC. Encoded protein: CSVGLAWSETQYF.

The chain is built from TRBV2 and TRBJ1-1; TRBD1 might be the D (5 bases). CDR1 and CDR2 (germline): SNHLY, FYNNEI. V dropped 4 bases and J dropped 3 bases, with 9 bases sitting between them. The CDR3 sequence is 13 residues long. CDR3 bases: TGTGCCAGCAGTGCGACAGCCTACACTGAAGCTTTCTTT. Its protein product is CASSATAYTEAFF.

The chain is built from TRBV6-6 and TRBJ2-1; the D gene is possibly TRBD1 (5 bases). Deletions cut 5 bases from V and 7 bases from J, with 21 bases between. CDR1 MNHNY and CDR2 SVGAGI come from the germline V gene (reference sequence). This CDR3 contains 16 residues. CDR3 nucleotides: TGTGCCAGCAGTGGGCCCACAGGAAGGTTGATAAATGAGCAGTTCTTC. Its translation is CASSGPTGRLINEQFF.

This clone was counted a single time. This chain joins TRBV4-1 and TRBJ2-7; D unresolved. From germline, CDR1 is MGHRA and CDR2 YSYEKL. Trimming took 5 bases from V and 2 from J, leaving 19 bases between them. The CDR3 consists of 16 residues. The CDR3 loop reads CASSTRVLRNPYEQYF. In nucleotides, the CDR3 is TGCGCCAGCAGCACCCGGGTCCTGCGGAATCCCTACGAGCAGTACTTC.

The genes are TRBV2 and TRBJ2-2, with D possibly matching TRBD1 (6 bases). The germline V gene has CDR1 SNHLY and CDR2 FYNNEI. V lost 8 bases and J lost 4, with 11 bases in between. The CDR3 consists of 13 residues. DNA for the CDR3: TGTGCCAGCGGGCAAGGGGGCACCGGGGAGCTGTTTTTT. It encodes CASGQGGTGELFF.

The rearrangement uses TRBV7-2 and TRBJ2-7, with D hard to call. The CDR3 length is 14 residues. Trimming stripped 3 bases from V and 2 bases from J, with 11 bases between. Germline-derived CDR1 and CDR2 are SGHTA and FQGNSA. The CDR3 sequence: CASSFGSGAYEQYF. Here the CDR3 DNA reads TGTGCCAGCAGCTTTGGATCAGGCGCCTACGAGCAGTACTTC.

This clone appeared a single time. The V and J genes are TRBV6-1 and TRBJ1-6; 7 nucleotides match TRBD1. This CDR3 spans 16 amino acids. Losses at the gene ends were 4 bases for V and 4 bases for J; bases not matched to a gene: 7. Germline values: CDR1 MNHNS, CDR2 SASEGT. DNA of the CDR3: TGTGCCAGCAGTGTGGGAAGGGGGCTTTATAATTCACCCCTCCACTTT. The encoded protein is CASSVGRGLYNSPLHF.

The V and J genes are TRBV21-1 and TRBJ2-1; the table names TRBD2, a call not compared with the DNA. TRBV21-1 is a documented pseudogene. The CDR3 loop spans 16 amino acids. In DNA form, the CDR3 reads TGTGCCAGCAGCAAAGCTCCGCTAGCGGGGGGGCATGAGCAGTTCTTC. Its translation is CASSKAPLAGGHEQFF.

The chain has TRBV28 and TRBJ1-6; weak D call: TRBD1 (5 bases). The germline CDR1 and CDR2 sequences are MDHEN and SYDVKM. This CDR3 spans 16 amino acids. V lost 1 base to trimming and J lost 6 bases, with 13 bases between them. As DNA, the CDR3 is TGTGCCAGCAGTTTATCGTTAGGGGCCGGTAATTCACCCCTCCACTTT. Its translation is CASSLSLGAGNSPLHF.

This clone was counted a single time. The chain joins TRBV2 to TRBJ2-2; TRBD1 matches at 10 bases. V gave up 7 bases and J gave up 5 bases; unmatched junction bases: 4. The CDR3 is 14 residues long. Germline CDR1 and CDR2: SNHLY and FYNNEI. CDR3 residues: CASNDRGLTGELFF. In nucleotides, the CDR3 is TGTGCCAGCAACGACAGGGGGCTGACCGGGGAGCTGTTTTTT.

The chain joins TRBV7-2 to TRBJ1-1; D is possibly TRBD1 (6 bases). Germline CDR1 reads SGHTA; CDR2 reads FQGNSA. The CDR3 loop spans 14 amino acids. V was shortened by 5 bases and J by 5 bases, with 15 bases between the two germline ends. CDR3 bases: TGTGCCAGCAGCCCACAGGGTCTGGGGACTGAAGCTTTCTTT. This translates into CASSPQGLGTEAFF.

The gene calls are TRBV21-1 and TRBJ2-7; the listed D gene, TRBD1, was not tested against the DNA. TRBV21-1 is a pseudogene locus. This CDR3 has 13 amino acids. The CDR3 DNA reads as TGTGCCACCCCCTTGGGCAGTACCTACGAGCAGTACTTC. Translation gives CATPLGSTYEQYF.

The chain joins TRBV6-5 to TRBJ1-6; D might be TRBD1 (5 bases). Trimming removed 10 bases from V and 9 bases from J, with 19 bases in between. The CDR3 totals 14 residues. CDR1 is MNHEY and CDR2 is SVGAGI in the germline V gene. CDR3 protein: CATRPGGVVSPLHF. The DNA for the CDR3 is TGTGCCACAAGACCCGGGGGGGTAGTTTCACCCCTCCACTTT.

This clone was counted a single time. The rearrangement joins TRBV28 to TRBJ1-2, with 11 bases matching TRBD1. Germline CDR1 MDHEN, CDR2 SYDVKM. This CDR3 comprises 14 residues. V was pared by 4 bases and J by 7 bases, with 5 bases of the junction left unmatched. The CDR3 region has the DNA TGTGCCAGCAGTTCAGGACAGGGGGCAGGTGGCTACACCTTC. Translation gives CASSSGQGAGGYTF.

The CDR3 DNA reads as TGTGCCAGCAGTGAAGCGCGGGGATCCCTACAGCCCCAGCATTTT. It codes for CASSEARGSLQPQHF. The V call is TRBV2, the J call TRBJ1-5; unclear D gene. Between the trimmed V and J ends, which lost 0 bases and 7 bases, there was a span of 13 bases. The CDR3 runs to 15 residues. Germline loops: CDR1 SNHLY, CDR2 FYNNEI.

The chain employs TRBV7-9 and TRBJ2-1; D is unclear. V lost 2 bases to trimming and J lost 6 bases, with 11 bases between them. Germline V gene sequence: CDR1 SEHNR, CDR2 FQNEAQ (reference sequence). The CDR3 covers 14 residues. CDR3 protein: CASSLFTGFNEQFF. The DNA of the CDR3 is TGTGCCAGCAGCTTATTCACCGGTTTCAATGAGCAGTTCTTC.

The chain recombines TRBV6-2 or TRBV6-3 with TRBJ2-7; no firm D call. V was shortened by 6 bases and J by 3 bases, with 9 bases between the two germline ends. The CDR3 totals 12 residues. Germline V gene data show CDR1 as MNHEY and CDR2 as SVGEGT. CDR3 sequence: CASSQPLYEQYF. The CDR3 DNA follows: TGTGCCAGCAGCCAGCCCCTCTACGAGCAGTACTTC.

The count of this clone is one. V usage is TRBV6-6 and J usage is TRBJ1-5; perhaps TRBD1 as D (5 bases). The germline V gene encodes CDR1 MNHNY and CDR2 SVGAGI (reference sequence). Deletions cut 7 bases from V and 6 bases from J, with 22 bases between. CDR3 length: 16 residues. DNA of the CDR3: TGTGCCAGCACCCCCGGGGGGATAAGAGGTATTCAGCCCCAGCATTTT. Translating it yields CASTPGGIRGIQPQHF.

This chain links TRBV6-6 with TRBJ1-6; D might be TRBD1 (5 bases). V was shortened by 5 bases and J by 7 bases, with 15 bases between the two germline ends. Germline CDR1 is MNHNY and CDR2 is SVGAGI (reference sequence). The CDR3 loop spans 15 amino acids. The CDR3 nucleotides are TGTGCCAGCAGTCCTTGGGGGGGAAGGAATTCACCCCTCCACTTT. Amino acids: CASSPWGGRNSPLHF.

The V gene is TRBV5-4, the J gene TRBJ2-1; TRBD1 is a possible D gene (6 bases). CDR1 is SGHNT and CDR2 is YYREEE in the germline V gene (reference sequence). The CDR3 is made up of 14 amino acids. V was trimmed by 2 bases and J by 1 base, leaving 7 bases between them. This chain's CDR3 is CASSLGGSYNEQFF. As DNA, the CDR3 is TGTGCCAGCAGCTTAGGGGGTTCCTACAATGAGCAGTTCTTC.

The rearrangement joins TRBV4-3 to TRBJ2-1; TRBD2 is a possible D gene (6 bases). V was clipped by 1 base and J by 7 bases, with 17 bases between them. The CDR3 is 16 residues long. In germline, CDR1 is LGHNA, CDR2 YSLEER. CDR3 sequence: CASSQGVGRAGNEQFF. The CDR3 nucleotides are TGCGCCAGCAGCCAAGGCGTCGGCCGCGCGGGGAATGAGCAGTTCTTC.

The chain recombines TRBV5-4 with TRBJ1-6, with D unclear. The length of the CDR3 is 13 residues. V was trimmed by 0 bases and J by 7 bases, leaving 5 bases between them. Germline CDR1 and CDR2: SGHNT and YYREEE (reference sequence). CDR3 residues: CASSLVENSPLHF. The CDR3 DNA is TGTGCCAGCAGCTTGGTGGAGAATTCACCCCTCCACTTT.

Comment on this clone: This sample includes further DNA sequences coding for the same CDR3. The rearrangement uses TRBV7-8 and TRBJ1-2; 8 bases are shared with TRBD1. Germline V gene lookup returns CDR1 SGHVS and CDR2 FQNEAQ. V dropped 2 bases and J dropped 8; count of bases not matched to a gene: 4. The CDR3 is 13 amino acids. The CDR3 nucleotides are TGTGCCAGCAGCTTACCAGGGGGCTACGGCTACACCTTC. Its protein is CASSLPGGYGYTF.

V gene TRBV5-1 combines with J gene TRBJ2-1; 7 bases line up with TRBD2. Germline CDR1 SGHRS, CDR2 YFSETQ. There are 18 residues in the CDR3. The ends lost 3 bases at V and 6 bases at J; junction bases unmatched: 18. The CDR3 loop is CASSSDPPLAARFNEQFF. CDR3 coding DNA: TGCGCCAGCAGCTCGGACCCCCCTCTAGCGGCGAGATTCAATGAGCAGTTCTTC.

The chain couples TRBV28 to TRBJ2-7, with D uncertain. V was pared by 6 bases and J by 2 bases, with 8 bases between. The CDR3 is 12 residues long. The germline V gene encodes CDR1 MDHEN and CDR2 SYDVKM. CDR3 DNA sequence: TGTGCCAGCAGCCCCCCTGCCTACGAGCAGTACTTC. Translating it yields CASSPPAYEQYF.

This rearrangement joins TRBV5-4 to TRBJ1-2, with TRBD1 as a possible D gene (5 bases). Trimming cost V 4 bases and J 2 bases, with 6 bases left between them. Germline lookup yields CDR1 SGHNT and CDR2 YYREEE (reference sequence). The length of the CDR3 is 12 residues. CDR3 sequence reads: CASSDSNYGYTF. The CDR3 DNA follows: TGTGCCAGCAGCGACAGCAACTATGGCTACACCTTC.

This clone has just one count. CDR3 DNA sequence: TGTGCCAGCAGGTTCAGGGTTAACTATGGCTACACCTTC. Translated: CASRFRVNYGYTF. The V and J genes are TRBV5-6 and TRBJ1-2; perhaps TRBD1 as D (5 bases). Germline V gene sequence: CDR1 SGHDT, CDR2 YYEEEE. The CDR3 length is 13 residues. The V and J ends lost 5 bases and 1 base respectively, with 9 bases between them. Full variable domain (missing parts from reference TRBV5-6 and TRBJ1-2): DAGVTQSPTHLIKTRGQQVTLRCSPKSGHDTVSWYQQALGQGPQFIFQYYEEEERQRGNFPDRFSGHQFPNYSSELNVNALLLGDSALYLCASRFRVNYGYTFGSGTRLTVV.

The chain links TRBV7-9 to TRBJ1-1, with D unresolved. Trimming left V 1 base short and J 2 bases short, with 23 bases between. This CDR3 comprises 19 residues. Germline CDR1 reads SEHNR; CDR2 reads FQNEAQ (reference sequence). The CDR3 loop reads CASSLGQLMASRENTEAFF. CDR3 nucleotide sequence: TGTGCCAGCAGCTTAGGTCAGCTAATGGCCTCGAGGGAAAACACTGAAGCTTTCTTT.

The rearrangement joins TRBV4-1 to TRBJ1-2, with 8 bases fitting TRBD1. Trimming cost V 2 bases and J 5 bases; bases outside gene matches: 13. Germline V gene sequence: CDR1 MGHRA, CDR2 YSYEKL. This CDR3 spans 17 amino acids. As DNA, the CDR3 is TGCGCCAGCAGCCAACTCCAGGGGGCAGGGGGGGTTTATGGCTACACCTTC. Translated, it gives CASSQLQGAGGVYGYTF.